This entry lists 2 T cell receptor beta chains sequenced from one sample in a study of blood T cell repertoires in COVID-19. The data were produced by immunoSEQ multiplex PCR, yet TCRdb's version contains in-frame clones alone and is incomplete. There are fewer than 110,000 clones in the sample; approximately 87% occur only once, and approximately 12% lies in the top ten. The material sequenced was peripheral blood. The receptors stem from a human donor in a cohort sampled during active or convalescent COVID-19.

This clone was found once. This chain uses TRBV2 with TRBJ2-1; TRBD1 is a possible D gene (6 bases). Germline assignment: CDR1 SNHLY and CDR2 FYNNEI. The ends were cut back, 6 bases at V and 5 bases at J, with 8 bases in the middle. This CDR3 contains 12 residues. The CDR3, as DNA: TGTGCCAGCAGAAGGACAGACAATGAGCAGTTCTTC. Its protein is CASRRTDNEQFF.

This chain joins TRBV11-2 and TRBJ1-3; D uncertain. Trimming left V 6 bases short and J 4 bases short, with 7 bases between. The germline V gene encodes CDR1 SGHAT and CDR2 FQNNGV. This CDR3 comprises 12 residues. CDR3 sequence (DNA): TGTGCCAGCAGTTATCAGGGAAACACCATATATTTT. The encoded protein is CASSYQGNTIYF.